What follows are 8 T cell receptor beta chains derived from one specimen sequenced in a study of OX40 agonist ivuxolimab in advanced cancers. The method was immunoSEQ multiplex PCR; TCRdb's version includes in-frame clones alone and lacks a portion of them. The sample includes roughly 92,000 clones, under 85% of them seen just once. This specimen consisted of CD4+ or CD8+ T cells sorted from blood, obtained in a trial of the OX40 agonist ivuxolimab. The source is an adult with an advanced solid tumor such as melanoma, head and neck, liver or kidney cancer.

CDR3 in amino acids: CASASVSGNTIYF. Here the CDR3 DNA reads TGTGCCAGCGCAAGCGTCTCTGGAAACACCATATATTTT. V gene TRBV6-5 combines with J gene TRBJ1-3; D is ambiguous. The CDR3 is 13 amino acids. Germline CDR1 reads MNHEY; CDR2 reads SVGAGI. Deletions cut 8 bases from V and 0 bases from J, with 8 bases between.

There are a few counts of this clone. CDR3 sequence: CASSFPGQGNEQFF. Here the CDR3 DNA reads TGTGCCAGCAGCTTTCCGGGACAGGGCAATGAGCAGTTCTTC. The chain joins TRBV5-5 to TRBJ2-1, with 9 bases lining up with TRBD1. This CDR3 contains 14 residues. The junction had 3 bases not matched to a gene; V was cut back by 2 bases and J by 6 bases. The germline V gene encodes CDR1 SGHKS and CDR2 YYEKEE (reference sequence).

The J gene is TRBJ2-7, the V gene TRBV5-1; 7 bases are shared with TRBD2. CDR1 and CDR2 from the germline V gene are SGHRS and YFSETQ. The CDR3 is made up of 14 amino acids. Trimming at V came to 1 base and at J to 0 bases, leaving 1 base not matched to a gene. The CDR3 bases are TGCGCCAGCAGCTTGAGCGGGGACTCCTACGAGCAGTACTTC. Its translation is CASSLSGDSYEQYF.

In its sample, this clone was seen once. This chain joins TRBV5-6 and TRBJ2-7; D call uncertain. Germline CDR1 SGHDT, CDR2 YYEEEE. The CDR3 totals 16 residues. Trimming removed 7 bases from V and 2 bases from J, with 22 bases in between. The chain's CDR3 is CASRGPGLGLAYEQYF. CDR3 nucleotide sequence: TGTGCCAGCCGAGGACCCGGCCTCGGGCTAGCCTACGAGCAGTACTTC.

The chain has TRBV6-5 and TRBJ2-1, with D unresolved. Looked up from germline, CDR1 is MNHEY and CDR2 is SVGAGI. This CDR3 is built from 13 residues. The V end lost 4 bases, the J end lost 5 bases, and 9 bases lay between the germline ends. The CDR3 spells CASSSQPHNEQFF. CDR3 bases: TGTGCCAGCAGTTCACAACCCCACAATGAGCAGTTCTTC.

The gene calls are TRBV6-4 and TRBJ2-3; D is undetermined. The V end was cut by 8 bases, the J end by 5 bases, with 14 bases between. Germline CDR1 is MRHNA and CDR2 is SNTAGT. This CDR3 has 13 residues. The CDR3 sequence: CASSIKSEDTQYF. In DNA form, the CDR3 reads TGTGCCAGCTCAATAAAGTCGGAAGATACGCAGTATTTT.

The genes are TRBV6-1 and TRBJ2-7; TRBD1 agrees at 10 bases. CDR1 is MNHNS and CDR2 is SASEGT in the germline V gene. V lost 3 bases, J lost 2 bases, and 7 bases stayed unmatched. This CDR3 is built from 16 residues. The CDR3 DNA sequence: TGTGCCAGCAGTGAGTATTGGACAGGGGGTACCTACGAGCAGTACTTC. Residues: CASSEYWTGGTYEQYF.

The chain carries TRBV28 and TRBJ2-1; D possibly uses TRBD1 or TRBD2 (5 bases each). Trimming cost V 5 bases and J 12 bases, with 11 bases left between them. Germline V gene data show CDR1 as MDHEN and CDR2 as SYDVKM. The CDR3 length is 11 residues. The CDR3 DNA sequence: TGTGCCAGCAGTACCCAGAGGGGGCAGTTCTTC. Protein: CASSTQRGQFF.